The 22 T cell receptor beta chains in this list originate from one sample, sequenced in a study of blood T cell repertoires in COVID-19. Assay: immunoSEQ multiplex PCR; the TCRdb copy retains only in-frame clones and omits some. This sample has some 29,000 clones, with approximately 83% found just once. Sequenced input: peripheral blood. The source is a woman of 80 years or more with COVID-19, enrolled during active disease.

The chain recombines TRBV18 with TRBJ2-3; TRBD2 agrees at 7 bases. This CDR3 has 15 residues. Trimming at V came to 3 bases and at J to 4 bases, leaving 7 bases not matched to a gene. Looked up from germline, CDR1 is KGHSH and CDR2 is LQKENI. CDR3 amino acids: CASSPGRAGPDTQYF. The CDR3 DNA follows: TGTGCCAGCTCACCGGGGAGGGCGGGGCCAGATACGCAGTATTTT.

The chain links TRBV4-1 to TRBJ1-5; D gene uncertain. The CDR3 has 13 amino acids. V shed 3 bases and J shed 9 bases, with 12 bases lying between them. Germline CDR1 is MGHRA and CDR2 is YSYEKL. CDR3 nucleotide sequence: TGCGCCAGCAGCCAGTCTCTAGAGGCGCCCCAGCATTTT. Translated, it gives CASSQSLEAPQHF.

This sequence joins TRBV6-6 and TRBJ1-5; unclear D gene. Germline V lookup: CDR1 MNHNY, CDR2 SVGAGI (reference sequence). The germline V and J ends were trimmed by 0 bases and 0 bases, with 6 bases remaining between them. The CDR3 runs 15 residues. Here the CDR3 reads CASSYSGDSNQPQHF. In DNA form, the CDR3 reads TGTGCCAGCAGTTACTCCGGGGATAGCAATCAGCCCCAGCATTTT.

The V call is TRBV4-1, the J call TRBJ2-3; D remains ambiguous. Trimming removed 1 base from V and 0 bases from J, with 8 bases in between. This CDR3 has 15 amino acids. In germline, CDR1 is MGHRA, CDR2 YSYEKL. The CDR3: CASSQGLSSTDTQYF. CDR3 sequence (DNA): TGCGCCAGCAGCCAAGGACTCAGCAGCACAGATACGCAGTATTTT.

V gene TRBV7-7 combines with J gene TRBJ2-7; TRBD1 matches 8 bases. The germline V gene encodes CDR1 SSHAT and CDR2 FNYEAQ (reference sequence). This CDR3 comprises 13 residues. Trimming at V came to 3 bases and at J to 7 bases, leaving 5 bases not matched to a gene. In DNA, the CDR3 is TGTGCCAGCAGCTTGGGCAGGGGGCAAGAGCAGTACTTC. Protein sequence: CASSLGRGQEQYF.

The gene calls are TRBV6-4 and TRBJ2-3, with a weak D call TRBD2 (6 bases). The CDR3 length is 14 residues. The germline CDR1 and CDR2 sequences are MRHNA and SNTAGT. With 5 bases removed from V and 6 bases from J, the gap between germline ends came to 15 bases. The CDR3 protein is CASSRDSDLDTQYF. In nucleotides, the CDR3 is TGTGCCAGCAGTCGGGACTCCGATTTGGATACGCAGTATTTT.

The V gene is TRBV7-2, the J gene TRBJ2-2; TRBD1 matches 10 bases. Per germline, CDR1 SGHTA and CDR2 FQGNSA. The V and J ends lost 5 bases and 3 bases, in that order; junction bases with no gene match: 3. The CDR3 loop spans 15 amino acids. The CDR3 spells CASSPGTGDTGELFF. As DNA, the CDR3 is TGTGCCAGCAGCCCCGGGACAGGGGACACCGGGGAGCTGTTTTTT.

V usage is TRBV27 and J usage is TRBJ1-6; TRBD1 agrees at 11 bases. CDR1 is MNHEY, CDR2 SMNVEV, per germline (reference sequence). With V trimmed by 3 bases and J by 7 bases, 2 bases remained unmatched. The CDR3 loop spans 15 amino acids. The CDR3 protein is CASSFRDRGNSPLHF. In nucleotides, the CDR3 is TGTGCCAGCAGTTTCCGGGACAGGGGGAATTCACCCCTCCACTTT.

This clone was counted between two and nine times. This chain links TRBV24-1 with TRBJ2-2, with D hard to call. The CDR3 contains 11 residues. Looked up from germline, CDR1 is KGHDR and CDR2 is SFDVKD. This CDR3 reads CALCETGELFF. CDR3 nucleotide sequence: TGTGCTCTTTGTGAGACCGGGGAGCTGTTTTTT.

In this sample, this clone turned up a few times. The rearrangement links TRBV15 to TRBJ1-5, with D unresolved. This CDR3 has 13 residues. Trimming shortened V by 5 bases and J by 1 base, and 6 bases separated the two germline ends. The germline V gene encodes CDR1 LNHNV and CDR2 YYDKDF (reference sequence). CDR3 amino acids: CATSSRSNQPQHF. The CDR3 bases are TGTGCCACCAGCTCCAGGAGCAATCAGCCCCAGCATTTT.

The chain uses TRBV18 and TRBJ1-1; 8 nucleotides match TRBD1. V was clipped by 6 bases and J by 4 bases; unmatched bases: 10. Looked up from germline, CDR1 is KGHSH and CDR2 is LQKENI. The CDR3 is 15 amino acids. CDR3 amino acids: CASSPDRDRGTEAFF. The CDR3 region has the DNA TGTGCCAGCTCCCCGGACAGGGACCGAGGCACTGAAGCTTTCTTT.

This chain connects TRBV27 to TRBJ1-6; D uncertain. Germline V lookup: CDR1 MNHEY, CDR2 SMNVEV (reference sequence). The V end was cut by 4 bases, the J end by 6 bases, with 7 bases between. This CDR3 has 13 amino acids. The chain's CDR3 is CASSWAPNSPLHF. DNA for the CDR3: TGTGCCAGCAGTTGGGCTCCTAATTCACCCCTCCACTTT.

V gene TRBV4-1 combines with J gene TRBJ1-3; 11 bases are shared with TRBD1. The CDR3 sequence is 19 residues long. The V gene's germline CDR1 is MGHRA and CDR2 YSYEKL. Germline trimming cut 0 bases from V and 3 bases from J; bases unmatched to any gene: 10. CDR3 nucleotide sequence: TGCGCCAGCAGCCAAGATGATGGACAGGGGGCCTTTGTTGGAAACACCATATATTTT. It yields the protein CASSQDDGQGAFVGNTIYF.

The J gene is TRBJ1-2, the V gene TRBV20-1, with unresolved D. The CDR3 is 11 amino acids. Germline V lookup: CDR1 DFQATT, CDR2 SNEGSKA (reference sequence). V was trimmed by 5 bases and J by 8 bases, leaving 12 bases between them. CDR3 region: CSAYGYSGYTF. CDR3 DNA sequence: TGCAGTGCTTACGGGTATTCGGGCTACACCTTC.

CDR3 DNA sequence: TGTGCCAGCAGACGTCCCGGGACAGGGTCGGGTGGCTACACCTTC. Amino acid sequence: CASRRPGTGSGGYTF. The chain links TRBV6-1 to TRBJ1-2; 9 bases map to TRBD1. Germline V lookup: CDR1 MNHNS, CDR2 SASEGT. V lost 6 bases, J lost 7 bases, and 12 bases stayed unmatched. The CDR3 loop spans 15 amino acids.

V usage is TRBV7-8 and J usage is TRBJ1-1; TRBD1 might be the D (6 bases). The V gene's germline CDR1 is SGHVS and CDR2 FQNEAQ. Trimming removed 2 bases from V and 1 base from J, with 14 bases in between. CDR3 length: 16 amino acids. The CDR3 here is CASSLFGTIQNTEAFF. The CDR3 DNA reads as TGTGCCAGCAGCTTATTTGGGACAATTCAGAACACTGAAGCTTTCTTT.

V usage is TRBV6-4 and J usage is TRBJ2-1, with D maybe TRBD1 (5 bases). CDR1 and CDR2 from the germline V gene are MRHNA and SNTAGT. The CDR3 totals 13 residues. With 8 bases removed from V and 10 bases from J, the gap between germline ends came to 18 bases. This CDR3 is CASSLGAGTEQFF. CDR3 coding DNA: TGTGCCAGCTCTTTAGGGGCCGGAACAGAGCAGTTCTTC.

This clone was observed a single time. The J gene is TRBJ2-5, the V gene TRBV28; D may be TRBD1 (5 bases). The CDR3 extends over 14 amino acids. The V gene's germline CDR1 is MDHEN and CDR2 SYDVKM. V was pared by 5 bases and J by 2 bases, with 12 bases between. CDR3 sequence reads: CASSPPGFQETQYF. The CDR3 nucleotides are TGTGCCAGCAGTCCACCAGGGTTTCAAGAGACCCAGTACTTC.

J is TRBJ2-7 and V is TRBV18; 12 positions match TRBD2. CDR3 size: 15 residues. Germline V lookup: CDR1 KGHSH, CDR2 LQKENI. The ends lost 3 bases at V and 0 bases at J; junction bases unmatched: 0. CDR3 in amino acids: CASSPGLAGSYEQYF. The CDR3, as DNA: TGTGCCAGCTCACCGGGACTAGCGGGCTCCTACGAGCAGTACTTC.

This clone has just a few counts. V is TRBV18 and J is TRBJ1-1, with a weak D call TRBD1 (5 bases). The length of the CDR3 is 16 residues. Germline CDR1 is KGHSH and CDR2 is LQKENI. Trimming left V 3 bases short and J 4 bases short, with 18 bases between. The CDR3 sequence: CASSPNSGGLGTEAFF. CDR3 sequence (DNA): TGTGCCAGCTCACCCAACAGCGGGGGGTTGGGCACTGAAGCTTTCTTT.

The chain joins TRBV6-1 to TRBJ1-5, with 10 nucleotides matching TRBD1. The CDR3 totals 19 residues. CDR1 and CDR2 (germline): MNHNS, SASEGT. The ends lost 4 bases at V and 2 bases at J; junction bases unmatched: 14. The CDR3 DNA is TGTGCCAGCAGTGCCCGGGGACAGGGGATCCGATTTGGCAATCAGCCCCAGCATTTT. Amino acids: CASSARGQGIRFGNQPQHF.

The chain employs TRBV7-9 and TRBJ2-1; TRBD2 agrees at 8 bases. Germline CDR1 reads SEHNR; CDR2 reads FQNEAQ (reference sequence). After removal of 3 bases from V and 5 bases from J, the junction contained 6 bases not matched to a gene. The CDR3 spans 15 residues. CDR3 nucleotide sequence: TGTGCCAGCAGCTTGAGGGCGGGGGGCGACAATGAGCAGTTCTTC. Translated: CASSLRAGGDNEQFF.